Listed below are T cell receptor beta chains from one sample, sequenced in a study of cytomegalovirus exposure and HLA in healthy donors. Clones were read by immunoSEQ multiplex PCR, and TCRdb kept only the in-frame ones, dropping some. The sample contains 140,000 to 150,000 clones, around 79% of which appear only once. The sample consisted of PBMCs. These receptor sequences come from a woman between 35 and 50 years old in good health and CMV-seropositive. Both conserved end residues are part of each CDR3. A D gene is named only where the DNA matches it firmly. Not every row has a clone size; where given, it reads once, few, many or a size class.

J	length	size	V	D	DNA	CDR3
TRBJ2-7	17	-	TRBV7-7	TRBD2	TGTGCCAGCAGCCCGGGTTCGGTAGCGGGGGGATCCTACGAGCAGTACTTC	CASSPGSVAGGSYEQYF
TRBJ1-2	16	-	TRBV18	TRBD1	TGTGCCAGCTCACCGGGACAGGGTGCCCAGGACTATGGCTACACCTTC	CASSPGQGAQDYGYTF
TRBJ2-5	12	-	TRBV13	-	TGTGCCAGCAGCACCCCAAGGGGGACCCAGTACTTC	CASSTPRGTQYF
TRBJ2-7	14	-	TRBV27	TRBD2	TGTGCCAGCAGTTTATTCGGGGGGGCCGACGAGCAGTACTTC	CASSLFGGADEQYF
TRBJ2-2	14	-	TRBV6-5	-	TGTGCCAGCAGTAGGGACCTAGGGGGCGGGGAGCTGTTTTTT	CASSRDLGGGELFF
TRBJ1-5	16	-	TRBV4-1	TRBD1	TGCGCCAGCAGCCAAGAACCGGGACAGTTAAATCAGCCCCAGCATTTT	CASSQEPGQLNQPQHF
TRBJ1-2	17	-	TRBV7-9	TRBD1	TGTTCCAGCAGCAACCCGGGGGGACAGGGGGAGATTGAAGGCTACACCTTC	CSSSNPGGQGEIEGYTF
TRBJ2-3	14	few	TRBV6-5	-	TGTGCCAGCAGTTATTTGACATCCCGGGATACGCAGTATTTT	CASSYLTSRDTQYF
TRBJ1-5	17	-	TRBV29-1	TRBD1	TGCAGCGTTCACATTAACCCCGGGACAGCTAGCAATCAGCCCCAGCATTTT	CSVHINPGTASNQPQHF
TRBJ2-2	14	-	TRBV19	-	TGTGCCTCCAGGCCTGACAGGTACACCGGGGAGCTGTTTTTT	CASRPDRYTGELFF
TRBJ1-5	14	once	TRBV5-5	-	TGTGCCAGCAGCTCAGGGGTTTCAATTCAGCCCCAGCATTTT	CASSSGVSIQPQHF
TRBJ1-5	13	-	TRBV19	-	TGTGCCAGTGAAGACACGCTCAATCAGCCCCAGCATTTT	CASEDTLNQPQHF
TRBJ2-3	14	once	TRBV10-3	TRBD1	TGTGCCATCAGGGGACAGGGGGGTACAGATACGCAGTATTTT	CAIRGQGGTDTQYF
TRBJ2-2	14	-	TRBV7-3	-	TGTGCCAGCGCTAGGGGCTTGAACACCGGGGAGCTGTTTTTT	CASARGLNTGELFF
TRBJ1-2	14	once	TRBV29-1	-	TGCAGCGTTGATAGGGGCCCCCCCCGGGATGGCTACACCTTC	CSVDRGPPRDGYTF
TRBJ1-2	15	few	TRBV2	TRBD1	TGTGCCAGCAGCGGAAACAGGGGCACTAACTATGGCTACACCTTC	CASSGNRGTNYGYTF
TRBJ1-3	16	-	TRBV18	TRBD1	TGTGCCAGCTCAGTTGGACAGGGGATCTCTGGAAACACCATATATTTT	CASSVGQGISGNTIYF
TRBJ2-2	14	once	TRBV19	TRBD1	TGTGCCAGTAGTGAGGGGGCGGGCACCGGGGAGCTGTTTTTT	CASSEGAGTGELFF
TRBJ1-1	14	-	TRBV18	-	TGTGCCAGCTCACCGCTGGGGCGGAACACTGAAGCTTTCTTT	CASSPLGRNTEAFF
TRBJ2-3	14	-	TRBV11-2	-	TGTGCCAGCAGCTTAGGACAGCTCACAGATACGCAGTATTTT	CASSLGQLTDTQYF
TRBJ2-1	16	few	TRBV5-5	TRBD2	TGTGCCAGCAGCGTTACTAGCGGGGGGGCCTACAATGAGCAGTTCTTC	CASSVTSGGAYNEQFF
TRBJ2-2	13	-	TRBV7-6	-	TGTGCCAGCAGCTTAGGTCAGGGCGGGGAGCTGTTTTTT	CASSLGQGGELFF
TRBJ2-7	14	-	TRBV7-9	TRBD1	TGTGCCAGCAGCTTCGGGACAGGGCACTACGAGCAGTACTTC	CASSFGTGHYEQYF
TRBJ2-1	14	-	TRBV10-3	TRBD1	TGTGCCATCAGAGGACAGGGGGCTCTGGATGAGCAGTTCTTC	CAIRGQGALDEQFF
TRBJ1-2	16	-	TRBV6-6	TRBD1	TGTGCCAGCAGTTACGCGGCGCGACAGGGTCGTATTGGCTACACCTTC	CASSYAARQGRIGYTF
TRBJ1-1	14	few	TRBV29-1	TRBD1	TGCAGCGGACCTTGGACAGGACGGAACACTGAAGCTTTCTTT	CSGPWTGRNTEAFF
TRBJ1-2	15	-	TRBV19	TRBD1	TGTGCCAGTAGTATACGCGGGACAGGGGGAGGAGGCTACACCTTC	CASSIRGTGGGGYTF
TRBJ2-2	14	-	TRBV9	-	TGTGCCAGCAGCGTTACAGGGAACCCGGGATCGCTGTTTTTT	CASSVTGNPGSLFF
TRBJ2-7	17	-	TRBV2	TRBD2	TGTGCCAGCGATATGAGTACTAGCGGGGGACTCTCCTACGAGCAGTACTTC	CASDMSTSGGLSYEQYF